These 30 T cell receptor beta chains came from one sample sequenced in a study of STAT5B mutations in CD4+ large granular lymphocyte leukemia. Assay: immunoSEQ multiplex PCR; the TCRdb copy retains only in-frame clones and omits some. The data hold 25,000 to 35,000 clones, with about two thirds observed a single time. The material sequenced was CD4+ T cells from blood buffy coats. The receptor set was obtained from a human donor in good health.

A word on this clone: This CDR3 is also generated by other DNA sequences in the sample. V usage is TRBV7-2 and J usage is TRBJ2-5, with D unclear. The germline CDR1 and CDR2 sequences are SGHTA and FQGNSA. The CDR3 runs to 13 residues. The V gene lost 0 bases and the J gene lost 1 base, with 3 bases spanning the gap. In nucleotides, the CDR3 is TGTGCCAGCAGCTTAGCAGTCCAAGAGACCCAGTACTTC. Residues: CASSLAVQETQYF.

The rearrangement joins TRBV7-9 to TRBJ2-2; a possible D gene is TRBD1 (5 bases). Per germline, CDR1 SEHNR and CDR2 FQNEAQ (reference sequence). The CDR3 has 15 amino acids. Deletions cut 2 bases from V and 7 bases from J, with 14 bases between. CDR3 bases: TGTGCCAGCAGCTTACAAACAGGCCAGTACGGGGAGCTGTTTTTT. Its protein product is CASSLQTGQYGELFF.

The V and J genes are TRBV7-9 and TRBJ2-5; 9 bases match TRBD2. V gave up 1 base and J gave up 4 bases; unmatched junction bases: 7. The CDR3 consists of 16 residues. The V gene's germline CDR1 is SEHNR and CDR2 FQNEAQ (reference sequence). CDR3 in amino acids: CASSLVTRGGRETQYF. In DNA form, the CDR3 reads TGTGCCAGCAGCTTAGTTACGCGGGGGGGCCGAGAGACCCAGTACTTC.

The gene calls are TRBV5-6 and TRBJ2-3, with D possibly being TRBD1 or TRBD2 (5 bases each). V lost 7 bases and J 4 bases, leaving 22 bases between the germline ends. CDR3 length: 16 residues. Germline CDR1 reads SGHDT; CDR2 reads YYEEEE. This CDR3 is CASLERGPTIPDTQYF. In nucleotides, the CDR3 is TGTGCCAGCCTTGAGAGGGGCCCCACTATTCCAGATACGCAGTATTTT.

CDR3 loop: CASSLPTSGRVADTQYF. The CDR3 coding sequence is TGTGCCAGCAGCCTCCCGACTAGCGGGAGAGTTGCAGATACGCAGTATTTT. The V gene is TRBV5-6, the J gene TRBJ2-3; 12 bases align to TRBD2. Trimming removed 4 bases from V and 4 bases from J; junction bases left unmatched: 10. CDR1 and CDR2 (germline): SGHDT, YYEEEE. The CDR3 spans 17 residues. Together with reference TRBV5-6 and TRBJ2-3, the CDR3 gives the full variable domain: DAGVTQSPTHLIKTRGQQVTLRCSPKSGHDTVSWYQQALGQGPQFIFQYYEEEERQRGNFPDRFSGHQFPNYSSELNVNALLLGDSALYLCASSLPTSGRVADTQYFGPGTRLTVL.

A single count supports this clone. The chain has TRBV6-6 and TRBJ2-5; TRBD2 matches at 7 bases. The germline V gene has CDR1 MNHNY and CDR2 SVGAGI (reference sequence). CDR3 length: 14 residues. V lost 5 bases and J lost 4; bases outside the gene matches: 7. The CDR3 DNA reads as TGTGCCAGCAGTCCTGGACTAGGGATAGAGACCCAGTACTTC. Protein sequence: CASSPGLGIETQYF.

The sample holds a few counts of this clone. The rearrangement joins TRBV30 to TRBJ2-7; D unclear. The germline V and J ends were trimmed by 2 bases and 3 bases, with 8 bases remaining between them. CDR3 length: 12 amino acids. The V gene's germline CDR1 is GTSNPN and CDR2 SVGIG (reference sequence). CDR3 DNA: TGTGCCTGGAGTCTCGGGTTCTACGAGCAGTACTTC. Translated, it gives CAWSLGFYEQYF.

CDR3 nucleotide sequence: TGTGCCAGCAGCCACCCGACTAGCGGCCAAGAGACCCAGTACTTC. Protein product: CASSHPTSGQETQYF. This chain uses TRBV14 with TRBJ2-5, with 9 bases matching TRBD2. Unmatched junction bases numbered 3, after V lost 3 bases and J lost 1 base. Germline CDR1 is SGHDN and CDR2 is FVKESK. The CDR3 extends over 15 amino acids.

The chain couples TRBV29-1 to TRBJ2-1; no clear D. Germline V CDR1 and CDR2: SQVTM, ANQGSEA. The CDR3 contains 12 residues. V gave up 3 bases and J gave up 3 bases, with 6 bases separating them. Here the CDR3 DNA reads TGCAGCGTTGAGTCCATCTACAATGAGCAGTTCTTC. Protein product: CSVESIYNEQFF.

This clone has only a few counts. The gene calls are TRBV4-2 and TRBJ2-1, with D possibly matching TRBD2 (6 bases). The CDR3 spans 13 residues. The ends were cut back, 5 bases at V and 6 bases at J, with 11 bases in the middle. Germline V gene lookup returns CDR1 LGHNA and CDR2 YNFKEQ. In DNA form, the CDR3 reads TGTGCCAGCAGCTTATCCGGGGGCAATGAGCAGTTCTTC. Its translation is CASSLSGGNEQFF.

The genes are TRBV6-1 and TRBJ2-3; D gene unclear. Trimming stripped 3 bases from V and 7 bases from J, with 14 bases between. There are 14 residues in the CDR3. The V gene's germline CDR1 is MNHNS and CDR2 SASEGT. CDR3 DNA: TGTGCCAGCAGTGATGCTTTACTTGGGTATACGCAGTATTTT. Translation: CASSDALLGYTQYF.

V gene TRBV27 combines with J gene TRBJ2-3; the match to TRBD2 covers 11 bases. Trimming at V came to 6 bases and at J to 4 bases, leaving 12 bases not matched to a gene. The CDR3 has 17 residues. CDR1 is MNHEY, CDR2 SMNVEV, per germline (reference sequence). The CDR3 DNA is TGTGCCAGCAGCTTAGGTGTAGCGGGAGGGCCCGCAGATACGCAGTATTTT. Translating it yields CASSLGVAGGPADTQYF.

The table lists this clone with a few counts. V is TRBV27 and J is TRBJ1-1; no definite D call. The V end was cut by 2 bases, the J end by 5 bases, with 9 bases between. CDR1 and CDR2 from the germline V gene are MNHEY and SMNVEV (reference sequence). The CDR3 consists of 13 residues. CDR3 protein: CASSLVGETEAFF. The CDR3 DNA reads TGTGCCAGCAGTTTAGTCGGGGAGACTGAAGCTTTCTTT.

The chain recombines TRBV7-9 with TRBJ2-1, with D perhaps TRBD1 or TRBD2 (5 bases each). Germline CDR1 SEHNR, CDR2 FQNEAQ (reference sequence). CDR3 length: 13 residues. V was shortened by 4 bases and J by 6 bases, with 10 bases between the two germline ends. CDR3 nucleotide sequence: TGTGCCAGCAGCTCGGGACGTATCAATGAGCAGTTCTTC. Its protein is CASSSGRINEQFF.

The rearrangement uses TRBV5-1 and TRBJ1-1; D gene ambiguous. Germline V gives CDR1 SGHRS, CDR2 YFSETQ. The CDR3 sequence is 15 residues long. V gave up 1 base and J gave up 1 base, with 11 bases separating them. CDR3 sequence: CASSLKPPSNTEAFF. In nucleotides, the CDR3 is TGCGCCAGCAGCTTGAAGCCCCCCTCGAACACTGAAGCTTTCTTT.

This clone was detected only a few times. The chain has TRBV4-3 and TRBJ1-2, with D tentatively TRBD1 (5 bases). Trimming took 3 bases from V and 7 from J, leaving 21 bases between them. The germline V gene has CDR1 LGHNA and CDR2 YSLEER. This CDR3 spans 16 amino acids. The CDR3 loop is CASSQGRDARSRGYTF. The DNA for the CDR3 is TGCGCCAGCAGCCAGGGCCGGGACGCCAGGTCCCGTGGCTACACCTTC.

There are a few counts of this clone. The V call is TRBV10-3, the J call TRBJ2-2; D gene uncertain. This CDR3 is built from 14 residues. With 5 bases removed from V and 0 bases from J, the gap between germline ends came to 7 bases. Looked up from germline, CDR1 is ENHRY and CDR2 is SYGVKD. CDR3 residues: CAISLGPNTGELFF. The CDR3 DNA reads TGTGCCATCAGTCTAGGCCCGAACACCGGGGAGCTGTTTTTT.

This rearrangement joins TRBV4-1 to TRBJ2-2, with 8 bases identical to TRBD2. V lost 1 base to trimming and J lost 5 bases; unmatched junction nucleotides: 9. From germline, CDR1 is MGHRA and CDR2 YSYEKL. The CDR3 covers 17 residues. CDR3 bases: TGCGCCAGCAGCCAAGCCCACCGACCGGGGGGGACCGGGGAGCTGTTTTTT. It codes for CASSQAHRPGGTGELFF.

The rearrangement joins TRBV6-1 to TRBJ2-7; either TRBD1 or TRBD2 may supply D (5 bases each). Between the trimmed V and J ends, which lost 5 bases and 6 bases, there was a span of 11 bases. The CDR3 covers 12 residues. Germline loops: CDR1 MNHNS, CDR2 SASEGT. CDR3 coding DNA: TGTGCCAGCAGTAGGGACCGCCTCGAGCAGTACGTC. This codes for CASSRDRLEQYV.

The chain has TRBV7-2 and TRBJ2-7; weak D call: TRBD1 (6 bases). There are 14 residues in the CDR3. The germline CDR1 and CDR2 sequences are SGHTA and FQGNSA. V was trimmed by 4 bases and J by 7 bases, leaving 17 bases between them. CDR3 coding DNA: TGTGCCAGCAGCTCTCCCCAGGGGTGGAAAGAGCAGTACTTC. Translated, it gives CASSSPQGWKEQYF.

The CDR3 DNA reads as TGTGCCAGCAGCAACGGACAGGGAGTGGGTGGCTACACCTTC. It codes for CASSNGQGVGGYTF. The chain employs TRBV6-5 and TRBJ1-2; 8 bases align to TRBD1. CDR1 MNHEY and CDR2 SVGAGI come from the germline V gene. With 6 bases clipped from V and 7 bases from J, the junction kept 10 bases outside the gene matches. This CDR3 region has 14 residues.

The chain carries TRBV5-1 and TRBJ2-3, with D perhaps matching TRBD2 (6 bases). The length of the CDR3 is 15 residues. CDR1 is SGHRS and CDR2 is YFSETQ in the germline V gene. V lost 1 base to trimming and J lost 3 bases, with 12 bases between them. The CDR3 DNA is TGCGCCAGCAGCTTGCCGGCGACTAGTACAGATACGCAGTATTTT. Its translation is CASSLPATSTDTQYF.

This clone was seen a handful of times. CDR3 loop: CASSLGGGDAEAFF. CDR3 bases: TGCGCCAGCAGCTTGGGAGGGGGGGACGCTGAAGCTTTCTTT. V and J are TRBV5-1 and TRBJ1-1; maybe TRBD1 (6 bases). The CDR3 spans 14 residues. CDR1 SGHRS and CDR2 YFSETQ come from the germline V gene. Trimming took off 0 bases at V and 6 bases at J, with 12 bases between the two ends. The full variable domain, completed using reference TRBV5-1 and TRBJ1-1, is KAGVTQTPRYLIKTRGQQVTLSCSPISGHRSVSWYQQTPGQGLQFLFEYFSETQRNKGNFPGRFSGRQFSNSRSEMNVSTLELGDSALYLCASSLGGGDAEAFFGQGTRLTVV.

This sequence joins TRBV5-1 and TRBJ2-1, with TRBD1 matching 9 bases. The germline CDR1 and CDR2 sequences are SGHRS and YFSETQ. V lost 4 bases, J lost 4 bases, and 6 bases stayed unmatched. This CDR3 contains 15 residues. CDR3 sequence (DNA): TGCGCCAGCAGCCAAGACAGGGGGGATTACAATGAGCAGTTCTTC. It encodes CASSQDRGDYNEQFF.

The genes are TRBV13 and TRBJ1-2; no reliable D call. Germline V lookup: CDR1 PRHDT, CDR2 FYEKMQ (reference sequence). V shed 1 base and J shed 6 bases, with 3 bases lying between them. The CDR3 contains 11 residues. CDR3 DNA sequence: TGTGCCAGCAGCTTAGCCCATGGCTACACCTTC. It yields the protein CASSLAHGYTF.

The J gene is TRBJ1-4, the V gene TRBV12-1. TRBV12-1 is termed a pseudogene. CDR3 size: 17 residues. CDR3 amino acids: CASSSQREGNPANKLFF. CDR3 nucleotides: TGTGCCAGCAGTAGCCAGAGGGAAGGTAACCCCGCTAATAAACTGTTTTTT.

This clone was observed a single time. Within the sample, other DNA sequences also encode this same CDR3. The CDR3 DNA reads TGCGCCAGCAGCACCGGGGACAGGGGGGTTGAAAAACTGTTTTTT. This encodes CASSTGDRGVEKLFF. This chain uses TRBV5-1 with TRBJ1-4, with 11 bases matching TRBD1. Germline values: CDR1 SGHRS, CDR2 YFSETQ. The V and J ends lost 4 bases and 7 bases, in that order; junction bases with no gene match: 6. The CDR3 is 15 residues long.

The J gene is TRBJ2-3, the V gene TRBV27, with D possibly being TRBD1 (5 bases). This CDR3 has 17 residues. V shed 2 bases and J shed 2 bases, with 17 bases lying between them. CDR1 is MNHEY and CDR2 is SMNVEV in the germline V gene (reference sequence). The CDR3 sequence: CASSLIDPSGFTDTQYF. The DNA of the CDR3 is TGTGCCAGCAGTTTAATTGACCCCTCAGGGTTCACAGATACGCAGTATTTT.

This CDR3 is CASSGNSYQETQYF. CDR3 DNA: TGTGCCAGCAGTGGCAACAGCTACCAAGAGACCCAGTACTTC. The chain carries TRBV2 and TRBJ2-5; D uncertain. V was trimmed by 4 bases and J by 0 bases, leaving 9 bases between them. This CDR3 is built from 14 residues. Germline V gives CDR1 SNHLY, CDR2 FYNNEI.

The chain recombines TRBV6-4 with TRBJ2-5, with D unresolved. CDR3 size: 12 residues. CDR1 and CDR2 from the germline V gene are MRHNA and SNTAGT. Trimming removed 10 bases from V and 9 bases from J, with 18 bases in between. The CDR3 bases are TGTGCCACCCCGGCCTTCCCTGTTGCCCAGTACTTC. This sequence encodes CATPAFPVAQYF.